The TCR beta chain described here comes from a study of blood T cells in healthy people across ages (dated by TCRdb to the mid-2010s). Study-level background: In model experiments, template switching captured about one uniquely barcoded TCR beta cDNA molecule for every two T cells. The donors were divided into four age groups: young (average about 16 years), middle-aged (over 35), aged (approximately 62) and long-lived (approximately 74). Two additional independent replicas of 1 million unique cDNA reads from the same blood draw were analyzed for two donors (one aged 18 to 30 and one aged 80 or older). To avoid experimental bias, donors of different ages were spread randomly across the sequencing lanes. To track age-related changes in TCR beta repertoire diversity, the study relied on deep sequencing normalized with unique cDNA molecular identifiers.

The approximately 39 donors, aged 6 to 90 years, were systemically healthy Caucasian individuals from Russia. Each donor gave approximately 9.4 milliliters of peripheral blood, drawn into EDTA-treated Vacutainer tubes. Ficoll-Paque density-gradient centrifugation was used to isolate PBMCs, with at least 6 million obtained per sample. Trizol reagent was used to extract total RNA from the PBMCs, yielding at least 5.5 micrograms per sample. Naive CD45RAhigh/CD27high T cell percentages were measured by flow cytometry on a PBMC aliquot from every donor. Preparation of the library involved 5' RACE. Instrument on record: Illumina HiSeq 2500. A second PCR of roughly 7 to 11 cycles was performed with a sample-barcoded 5' primer and a J-beta primer mix. A template-switch 5' adaptor carrying 12 random nucleotides introduced a unique molecular identifier onto each TCR beta cDNA molecule. Each sample yielded at least 3 million CDR3-containing paired-end reads. The Mint cDNA synthesis kit, primed by a TRBC-specific oligonucleotide, was used to synthesize first-strand cDNA from all RNA. Following uracil-DNA glycosylase treatment, all cDNA underwent a first 18-cycle PCR with the universal primers M1SS and BC2_uni_R. Concerning the study's data processing: Normalization of each sample was performed by random selection of 1 million high-quality reads, each carrying a distinct molecular identifier. Instead of being binned into consensus sequences, reads with shared molecular identifiers were discarded. MiTCR, run with a Q25 quality threshold and the strictest error-elimination algorithm, handled CDR3 identification, clonotype clustering and error correction. A nonparametric unseen species model using Euler transformation provided a lower-bound estimate of total TCR beta diversity. TCRdb passed the public sequencing reads through fastp at Q25 and MiXCR, retaining productive beta sequences. Rows with a matching CDR3 protein are joined into one entry that keeps the most common DNA and genes. TCRdb's processing, not the authors' own work, is the source of the V and J calls. This sample comprises hundreds of thousands of distinct CDR3 sequences, more than 40% of them detected only once. Jointly, the top ten make up about 20% of the sample.

The full study reports these points: Estimates of total diversity based on one million sequenced T cells were considered lower bounds and underestimates. Bulk unsorted PBMC profiling prevented conclusive comparison of naive and antigen-experienced compartments. A strong correlation was found between observed TCR beta diversity and the percentage of naive T cells measured by flow cytometry. Because donor CMV infection status was unknown, age-related changes in expanded clonotypes were potentially confounded. As age increased, observed TCR beta diversity per million T cells dropped in a roughly linear way, and a significant reduction was already evident by age 40. Compared with the aged group, the long-lived group had more naive CD4+ T cells, fewer expanded clones and increased TCR diversity, a pattern suggesting age selection.

Including the terminal cysteine and phenylalanine, the CDR3 comprises 16 residues. The kept DNA is CDR3 alone, 48 bases in frame from the first base. The trim is 3 bases for V and 0 bases for J, with a gap of 13 bases between the germline ends. CDR1 SGHRS and CDR2 YFSETQ are derived from the germline V gene. In the case of this clonotype: Its antigen is currently not known. Nothing much larger sits one base from this clone, and base qualities are not available.

The sequence links TRBV5-1 to TRBJ2-4; tentative D gene TRBD2, with 5 bases matching. The source is a woman aged 55-69 years in good health. The sequencing input was blood. The CDR3 has the sequence CASSSLANLAKNIQYF. Here is the DNA: TGCGCCAGCAGCTCCTTAGCGAATCTAGCCAAAAACATTCAGTACTTC.